This entry features one T cell receptor beta chain sequence. What it binds is not known. This record comes from a study of cytomegalovirus exposure and HLA in healthy donors. The study's findings and limits: Investigators reported 150 to 200 TCR beta chains as tied to cytomegalovirus.

PCR primers comprised 60 Vbeta and 13 Jbeta primers. Some clones are missing from TCRdb's copy, which holds only in-frame ones; the method was immunoSEQ multiplex PCR. The table records over 200,000 clones, 70% to 80% of them present only once. Germline CDR1 reads LGHNA; CDR2 reads YNFKEQ. CDR3 length: 15 amino acids. V was trimmed by 2 bases and J by 6 bases, leaving 14 bases between them. The rearrangement joins TRBV4-2 to TRBJ1-5; D is unclear. The receptor was derived from a woman in her fifties or sixties in good health and CMV-seropositive. Source material: PBMCs. The CDR3 is CASSQFLATSQPQHF. CDR3 in DNA: TGTGCCAGCAGCCAATTCTTGGCCACCAGTCAGCCCCAGCATTTT.